This T cell receptor beta chain originates from a study of neurological immune-mediated disorders. Study results and caveats: Private repertoires in all groups were suggested by the finding that expanded clones across subjects shared no CDR3 amino acid sequences. HTLV-1-associated myelopathy led in TCR clonal expansion, while multiple sclerosis ranked lowest, below healthy controls.

CDR1 is DFQATT and CDR2 is SNEGSKA in the germline V gene (reference sequence). This CDR3 spans 15 amino acids. V was pared by 3 bases and J by 6 bases, with 3 bases of the junction left unmatched. The sample holds many counts of this clonotype. The antigen remains undetermined. Time point denoted: longitudinal time-point 1 (baseline). The controls, all healthy individuals, were blood bank volunteers in Maryland, USA. Unsorted libraries were derived from 2 million PBMCs stored at -80 C. TCRdb re-analysed the 5' RACE reads in MiXCR, keeping a single row per CDR3 protein. Of approximately 49,000 distinct CDR3 sequences listed, about 9% are singletons.

The sequence came from a woman between 40 and 50 years old in good health. V and J are TRBV20-1 and TRBJ2-1, with 15 nucleotides matching TRBD2. The material sequenced was PBMCs. CDR3 residues: CSARKGLAGGNEQFF. In DNA, the CDR3 is TGCAGTGCTAGGAAGGGACTAGCGGGAGGCAATGAGCAGTTCTTC.